This paragraph covers one TCR beta chain sequence. No antigen is known for it. The input lacks base qualities; no much larger clone sits a single base away. Healthy HIV-negative adults with no recently reported acute infections or vaccinations were included as donors. Every donor was a Caucasian adult residing in Nashville, Tennessee, USA. Magnetic negative selection was used to enrich CD4+ T cells, after which naive cells were positively selected on CD45RA and the negative fraction became the memory subset. After blood collection by leukapheresis, PBMCs were isolated using Ficoll-Histopaque density gradient centrifugation and then cryopreserved in the vapor phase of liquid nitrogen. Analytical flow cytometry was used to check the purity and quantity of every magnetically sorted T cell population. Genomic DNA was isolated from every sorted fraction and measured by UV absorbance on a Nanodrop 2000c.

This record comes from a study of shared clonotypes between healthy human individuals (dated by TCRdb to about 2020). For context, the study as a whole: A couple of women and a few men aged 18 to 49 years were included in the cohort. For each donor, three plates each were used for CD4 naive and CD4 memory, two plates were used for CD8 naive, and one plate was used for CD8 memory. To estimate repertoire size and how much clonotype sharing occurs between individuals, the study deeply sequenced the blood TCR repertoires of about five healthy adults. Different laboratories and diverse techniques were used to prepare libraries and sequence TCR repertoires, to increase sequencing depth and limit assay-specific biases. Leukapheresis yielded between about 0.94 and 10 billion PBMCs per donor.

Study-level results and caveats: Pairwise subsampling led to the expectation that sequencing depth would affect the degree of clonotype sharing among donors. Compared with non-shared clonotypes, the clonotypes found in all four sorted-subset donors had higher generation probabilities. Even with the large sequencing depth, rarefaction of the sorted-subset datasets indicated that sequencing was incomplete. Naive subsets generally had larger estimated clonotype richness than memory subsets did. Because the study included a small number of donors, the genetic and exposure-history diversity represented was limited. Only blood was sampled, and tissue TCR repertoires likely differ from those in blood. Across a few donors, roughly 5.1% of naive CD4, 3% to 4% of naive CD8, 2.3% of memory CD4, and approximately 0.42% of memory CD8 clonotypes were shared.

Using the deep immunoSEQ assay, TCR CDR3 regions were amplified from genomic DNA by multiplex PCR. Extracted genomic DNA from each cell subset was distributed evenly across all wells of several immunoSEQ 96-well plates, and each plate was treated as a replicate. For sorted subsets, around 200 ng genomic DNA, equal to about 30,000 T cell genomes, was loaded into each replicate PCR. The purified libraries were quantified using a Qubit 3.0 fluorometer, sized with a Bioanalyzer 2100, and then quantified again using the KAPA Library Quantification kit. Each immunoSEQ 96-well plate was sequenced on its own single-read 150-cycle Illumina NextSeq 550 flow cell. The paper's data handling went like this. The immunoSEQ output contained only junctional sequences without quality scores, so filtering could not match that applied to full-length reads. Sequences were annotated with PyIR, a Python wrapper for IgBLAST v1.9, using IMGT germline references to assign V/J genes and CDR3. Reads were removed for weak V/J assignments (E-value above 1e-6), missing CDR3, stop codons, out-of-frame junctions, or ambiguous translated residues. A V3J clonotype was defined by an identical inferred V gene, J gene, and CDR3 amino acid sequence. Percentage overlap between repertoires was calculated by dividing the number of shared unique clonotypes by the size of the smaller repertoire. Three approaches were used to assess repertoire richness: RTK rarefaction, the Chao1 estimator, and Recon v2.1 estimates of unobserved clonotypes. Generation probabilities for all TCRbeta clonotypes obtained by the gDNA method from a handful of donors were computed using OLGA. TCRdb mirrors the immuneACCESS table, restricted to in-frame sequences. Some clones are absent from its copies; in checked studies, under half trace to an unresolved V gene, and the reason for the others is unknown. That table furnishes V, J and clone size, whereas the DNA furnished D and trimming. For this sample the table gives roughly 2.6 million clones, of which approximately 90% were detected only once. Over 0.12% of the sample is in the top ten clones.

CDR1 and CDR2 (LNHDA, SQIVND) derive from the germline V gene (reference sequence). V is shortened by 1 base, J by 0 bases, and the region joining them spans 7 bases. Taken from cysteine to phenylalanine, the CDR3 has 15 residues. The kept DNA is CDR3 alone, 45 bases in frame from the first base. The receptor was isolated from a man aged 18 to 35 in good health. Recombination joined TRBV19 with TRBJ1-5, with the D segment identity uncertain. Sequencing was carried out using naive CD4+ T cells sorted from blood. Read against the paper, the sample's cell subset or site label means: CD45RA+ positively selected. The DNA sequence is as follows: TGTGCCAGTAGTATAGTGGGGAATAGCAATCAGCCCCAGCATTTT. This gives the protein CASSIVGNSNQPQHF.